These 6 T cell receptor beta chains came from one sample sequenced in a study of somatic mutations in cytotoxic T cells in rheumatoid arthritis. Sequenced by immunoSEQ multiplex PCR; TCRdb stores in-frame clones only, minus some. The table includes 9,200 or so clones, over 60% detected once. Sample: CD8+ T cells sorted from blood. The receptor set was obtained from an adult with rheumatoid arthritis.

The chain is built from TRBV6-4 and TRBJ2-2; TRBD1 matches at 7 bases. After removal of 3 bases from V and 7 bases from J, the junction contained 5 bases not matched to a gene. The CDR3 consists of 14 residues. CDR1 is MRHNA, CDR2 SNTAGT, per germline. The CDR3 loop reads CASSDKGGNGELFF. For the CDR3, the DNA is TGTGCCAGCAGTGATAAAGGGGGCAACGGGGAGCTGTTTTTT.

The V call is TRBV27, the J call TRBJ1-1; D unclear. The CDR3 runs to 12 residues. V lost 5 bases to trimming and J lost 0 bases, with 4 bases between them. CDR1 and CDR2 (germline): MNHEY, SMNVEV (reference sequence). The CDR3 coding sequence is TGTGCCAGCAGTACCATGAACACTGAAGCTTTCTTT. This translates into CASSTMNTEAFF.

This clone was detected a few times. CDR3 sequence: CASSLMATGANVLTF. The CDR3 DNA is TGTGCCAGCAGCTTAATGGCAACTGGGGCCAACGTCCTGACTTTC. V usage is TRBV11-3 and J usage is TRBJ2-6; D call uncertain. CDR3 length: 15 amino acids. V shed 2 bases and J shed 2 bases, with 7 bases lying between them. From germline, CDR1 is SGHNT and CDR2 YENEEA. The full variable domain, completed using reference TRBV11-3 and TRBJ2-6, is EAGVVQSPRYKIIEKKQPVAFWCNPISGHNTLYWYLQNLGQGPELLIRYENEEAVDDSQLPKDRFSAERLKGVDSTLKIQPAELGDSAVYLCASSLMATGANVLTFGAGSRLTVL.

This clone was found once. V usage is TRBV5-8 and J usage is TRBJ2-7; D unclear. Germline V lookup: CDR1 SGHTS, CDR2 YDEGEE. This CDR3 is built from 12 residues. The V end lost 3 bases, the J end lost 2 bases, and 6 bases lay between the germline ends. CDR3 sequence reads: CASSSRTYEQYF. The CDR3 DNA reads TGTGCCAGCAGCTCTCGTACCTACGAGCAGTACTTC.

In its sample, this clone was seen a few times. The gene calls are TRBV29-1 and TRBJ1-2; 9 bases align to TRBD1. J lost 4 bases, V lost 7 bases, and 4 bases had no gene match. Germline V gene lookup returns CDR1 SQVTM and CDR2 ANQGSEA. This CDR3 has 12 amino acids. CDR3 coding DNA: TGCAGCGCAACAGGGGGCAGCTATGGCTACACCTTC. Translating gives CSATGGSYGYTF.

Only one count was recorded for this clone. This chain connects TRBV23-1 to TRBJ1-6; D is undetermined. TRBV23-1 belongs to the ORF category, with a function that is uncertain. There are 17 residues in the CDR3. Trimming took off 1 base at V and 10 bases at J, with 20 bases between the two ends. The CDR3 reads CASSQFGRGLQLSPLHF. In DNA, the CDR3 is TGCGCCAGCAGTCAATTCGGCAGAGGTCTTCAATTGTCACCCCTCCACTTT.